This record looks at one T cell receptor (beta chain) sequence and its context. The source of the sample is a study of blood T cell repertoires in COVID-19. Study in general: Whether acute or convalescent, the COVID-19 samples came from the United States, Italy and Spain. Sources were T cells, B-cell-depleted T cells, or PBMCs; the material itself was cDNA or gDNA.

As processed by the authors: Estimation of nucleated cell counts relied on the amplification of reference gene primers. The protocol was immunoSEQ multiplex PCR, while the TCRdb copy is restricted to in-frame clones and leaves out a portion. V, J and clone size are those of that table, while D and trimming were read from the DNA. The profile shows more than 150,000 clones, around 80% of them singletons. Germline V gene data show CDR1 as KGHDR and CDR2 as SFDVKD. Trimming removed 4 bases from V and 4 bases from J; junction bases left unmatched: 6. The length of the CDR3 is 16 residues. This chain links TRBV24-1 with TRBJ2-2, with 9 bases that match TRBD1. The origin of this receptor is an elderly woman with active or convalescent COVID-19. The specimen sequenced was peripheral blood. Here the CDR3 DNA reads TGTGCCACCAGTGAACCGGGACAGGGTTTCACCGGGGAGCTGTTTTTT. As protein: CATSEPGQGFTGELFF.